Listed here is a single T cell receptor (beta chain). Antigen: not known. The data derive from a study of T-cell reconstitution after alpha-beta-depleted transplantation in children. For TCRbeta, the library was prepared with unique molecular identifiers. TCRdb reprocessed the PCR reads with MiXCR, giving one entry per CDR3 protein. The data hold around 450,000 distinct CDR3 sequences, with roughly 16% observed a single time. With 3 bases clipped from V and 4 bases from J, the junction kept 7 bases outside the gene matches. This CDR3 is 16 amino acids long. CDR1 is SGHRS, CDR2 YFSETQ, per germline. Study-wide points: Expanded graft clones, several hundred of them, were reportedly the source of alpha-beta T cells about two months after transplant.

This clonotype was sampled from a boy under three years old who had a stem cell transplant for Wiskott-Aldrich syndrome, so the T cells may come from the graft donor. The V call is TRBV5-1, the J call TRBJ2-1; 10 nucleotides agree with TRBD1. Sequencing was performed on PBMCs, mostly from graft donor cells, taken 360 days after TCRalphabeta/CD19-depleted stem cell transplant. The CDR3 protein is CASSYLTGGVYNEQFF. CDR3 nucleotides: TGCGCCAGCAGCTACCTGACAGGGGGCGTATACAATGAGCAGTTCTTC. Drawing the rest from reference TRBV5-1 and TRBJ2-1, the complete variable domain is KAGVTQTPRYLIKTRGQQVTLSCSPISGHRSVSWYQQTPGQGLQFLFEYFSETQRNKGNFPGRFSGRQFSNSRSEMNVSTLELGDSALYLCASSYLTGGVYNEQFFGPGTRLTVL.